A selection of T cell receptor beta chains follows, all from one sample in a study of blood T cell repertoires in COVID-19. Data came from immunoSEQ multiplex PCR; TCRdb stores just in-frame clones and leaves some out. The sample holds fewer than 400,000 clones, roughly 85% seen once. Material for sequencing was PBMCs or T cells enriched from blood (not recorded which). Every receptor here comes from a young woman who had been exposed to COVID-19. CDR3s leave out the opening cysteine and the closing phenylalanine or tryptophan. Each record gives: J gene, V gene, CDR3 protein.

J: TRBJ2-7
V: TRBV27
CDR3: ASSPGLYEQY

J: TRBJ2-7
V: TRBV28
CDR3: ASSFLRTAPPYEQY

J: TRBJ2-6
V: TRBV29-1
CDR3: SVYSSSGANVLT

J: TRBJ1-5
V: TRBV28
CDR3: ASSPGRRVQH

J: TRBJ2-4
V: TRBV29-1
CDR3: SVATGGGKNIQY

J: TRBJ1-2
V: TRBV28
CDR3: ASSYQGIYGYT

J: TRBJ2-3
V: TRBV11-2
CDR3: ASSLPSTDTQY

J: TRBJ1-3
V: TRBV5-1
CDR3: ASSLVGVGNTIY

J: TRBJ2-1
V: TRBV4-2
CDR3: ASSLDLAGARNEQF

J: TRBJ2-7
V: TRBV28
CDR3: ASTPTGGYEQY

J: TRBJ1-1
V: TRBV28
CDR3: ASTSNGGNTEAF

J: TRBJ1-6
V: TRBV19
CDR3: ASSISTGVNSPLH

J: TRBJ2-7
V: TRBV30
CDR3: AWSVGTTTEQY

J: TRBJ2-7
V: TRBV27
CDR3: ASRPGGTSGSREQY

J: TRBJ1-2
V: TRBV5-1
CDR3: ASRRSAPYYGYT

J: TRBJ1-2
V: TRBV7-2
CDR3: ASSSLGQAISDGYT

J: TRBJ2-5
V: TRBV28
CDR3: ASSLSGGQETQY

J: TRBJ1-1
V: TRBV5-1
CDR3: ASSFEGDSTEAF

J: TRBJ1-2
V: TRBV11-2
CDR3: ASATGTGGYGYT

J: TRBJ1-4
V: TRBV7-2
CDR3: ASSSTGVNEKLF

J: TRBJ1-1
V: TRBV4-3
CDR3: ASSQGTGRVGNTEAF

J: TRBJ1-1
V: TRBV2
CDR3: ASVRTGRNTEAF

J: TRBJ2-7
V: TRBV19
CDR3: ASGTEYEQY

J: TRBJ2-5
V: TRBV5-1
CDR3: ASSTMGQGGETQY

J: TRBJ1-6
V: TRBV15
CDR3: ATSRDRVYNSPLH

J: TRBJ2-3
V: TRBV9
CDR3: ASSPGGTLYWQY

J: TRBJ1-2
V: TRBV23-1
CDR3: ASSQSREVIGYT

J: TRBJ2-7
V: TRBV10-2
CDR3: ASGVSYEQY

J: TRBJ1-6
V: TRBV7-9
CDR3: ASSLAGTGGSYSPLH